A single sample gave rise to the 22 T cell receptor beta chains below, sequenced in a study of T cell repertoires in cytomegalovirus infection (dated by TCRdb to 2018 to 2020). Sequencing was performed on an Illumina HiSeq 1500. TCRdb reanalyzed the raw reads on its own, using fastp at Q25 for trimming and MiXCR for clone calling, and kept in-frame beta chains. Rows are combined by CDR3 protein, so each entry shows the most common genes and DNA. In all, the sample holds roughly 320,000 distinct CDR3 sequences, and 9.6% of those were seen once. The biggest ten clones account for 2.5% of the sample. Material for sequencing was PBMCs. The receptors were gathered from a human donor in good health (CMV status not recorded). Some clones in this sample may be carry-over from other donors' samples.

Many counts were recorded for this clonotype. V usage is TRBV28 and J usage is TRBJ2-4; TRBD2 is a possible D gene (7 bases). Germline V gene lookup returns CDR1 MDHEN and CDR2 SYDVKM. CDR3 length equals 19 residues. V shed 2 bases and J shed 0 bases, with 20 bases lying between them. The DNA of the CDR3 is TGTGCCAGCAGTTTAGTTGGGGGGGGGGCCCGTATAGCCAAAAACATTCAGTACTTC. It yields the protein CASSLVGGGARIAKNIQYF.

This clonotype was counted many times. This chain joins TRBV5-5 and TRBJ2-2, with 9 bases matching TRBD1. Germline V CDR1 and CDR2: SGHKS, YYEKEE (reference sequence). The CDR3 runs to 21 residues. The trim removed 3 bases at V and 5 bases at J, leaving 23 bases unmatched. The CDR3 nucleotides read TGTGCCAGCAGCTCAACGGGACAGGGTAGCCGTGCGATTAAGGGTACCGGGGAGCTGTTTTTT. Its protein is CASSSTGQGSRAIKGTGELFF. Looking up the rest from reference TRBV5-5 and TRBJ2-2 gives the full variable domain: DAGVTQSPTHLIKTRGQQVTLRCSPISGHKSVSWYQQVLGQGPQFIFQYYEKEERGRGNFPDRFSARQFPNYSSELNVNALLLGDSALYLCASSSTGQGSRAIKGTGELFFGEGSRLTVL.

This clonotype came up many times. This chain links TRBV12-3 or TRBV12-4 with TRBJ2-3, with TRBD2 as a possible D gene (6 bases). The CDR3 contains 14 residues. Trimming took off 8 bases at V and 1 base at J, with 13 bases between the two ends. The chain's CDR3 is CASASSGGTDTQYF. In nucleotides, the CDR3 is TGTGCCAGCGCATCCTCGGGGGGCACAGATACGCAGTATTTT.

The chain links TRBV14 to TRBJ1-6; D ambiguous. Trimming shortened V by 4 bases and J by 2 bases, and 15 bases separated the two germline ends. The CDR3 length is 17 residues. Germline assignment: CDR1 SGHDN and CDR2 FVKESK. CDR3 loop: CASSLLNGETYNSPLHF. The DNA for the CDR3 is TGTGCCAGCAGCCTGCTTAACGGGGAAACCTATAATTCACCCCTCCACTTT.

This clonotype was observed many times. The chain is built from TRBV2 and TRBJ1-3, with no clear D. Germline CDR1 and CDR2: SNHLY and FYNNEI. The CDR3 has 12 amino acids. Trimming removed 7 bases at V and 4 bases at J, with 8 bases between. The CDR3 nucleotides are TGTGCCAGCAAGGCAAACGGAAACACCATATATTTT. This sequence encodes CASKANGNTIYF.

In this sample, this clonotype turned up many times. This chain links TRBV20-1 with TRBJ2-1; D gene uncertain. Germline-derived CDR1 and CDR2 are DFQATT and SNEGSKA (reference sequence). Trimming left V 1 base short and J 1 base short, with 8 bases between. This CDR3 is 14 amino acids long. As DNA, the CDR3 is TGCAGTGCTAGAGGCGCTCTTTCCTACAATGAGCAGTTCTTC. Protein product: CSARGALSYNEQFF.

The sample holds a few counts of this clonotype. The gene calls are TRBV20-1 and TRBJ2-1, with 7 bases that match TRBD1. This CDR3 is 15 amino acids long. From germline, CDR1 is DFQATT and CDR2 SNEGSKA (reference sequence). The V and J ends lost 3 bases and 1 base, in that order; junction bases with no gene match: 6. The CDR3 coding sequence is TGCAGTGCTAGGCCCGACAGGGTATCCTACAATGAGCAGTTCTTC. This encodes CSARPDRVSYNEQFF.

There are many counts of this clonotype. This sequence joins TRBV20-1 and TRBJ1-6; 9 nucleotides match TRBD1. V gave up 4 bases and J gave up 2 bases; unmatched junction bases: 3. This CDR3 spans 15 amino acids. Germline V gives CDR1 DFQATT, CDR2 SNEGSKA (reference sequence). The CDR3 region has the DNA TGCAGTGCTATGGACAGGGGACCCTATAATTCACCCCTCCACTTT. It is translated as CSAMDRGPYNSPLHF.

The rearrangement links TRBV20-1 to TRBJ2-3; TRBD2 aligns across 9 bases. Germline V gene sequence: CDR1 DFQATT, CDR2 SNEGSKA (reference sequence). The V segment lost 3 bases and the J segment 6 bases; nucleotides outside the gene matches: 13. The CDR3 is 16 amino acids. CDR3 DNA: TGCAGTGCTAGCCCCCAGGGGCGGGGGGGCGGGGATACGCAGTATTTT. Residues: CSASPQGRGGGDTQYF.

This clonotype occurred many times. This rearrangement joins TRBV7-9 to TRBJ1-4; D possibly corresponds to TRBD1 (5 bases). This CDR3 has 15 amino acids. Germline V gives CDR1 SEHNR, CDR2 FQNEAQ (reference sequence). Trimming stripped 5 bases from V and 6 bases from J, with 16 bases between. The CDR3 sequence is CASSRGRGPDEKLFF. The CDR3 bases are TGTGCCAGCAGCAGGGGAAGGGGACCGGATGAAAAACTGTTTTTT.

In its sample, this clonotype was seen many times. The genes are TRBV20-1 and TRBJ2-3, with D maybe TRBD2 (5 bases). CDR3 length: 14 residues. Looked up from germline, CDR1 is DFQATT and CDR2 is SNEGSKA (reference sequence). The V end lost 0 bases, the J end lost 6 bases, and 13 bases lay between the germline ends. The CDR3 region has the DNA TGCAGTGCTAGAGATAGCGCAGCTCTCGATACGCAGTATTTT. It yields the protein CSARDSAALDTQYF.

This clonotype was picked up many times. V and J are TRBV14 and TRBJ2-7; tentatively, D is TRBD1 (7 bases). V was shortened by 4 bases and J by 4 bases, with 14 bases between the two germline ends. Germline CDR1 reads SGHDN; CDR2 reads FVKESK. The CDR3 runs to 14 residues. The CDR3 nucleotides are TGTGCCAGCAGCCTAGGCAGGGGGAGGTACGAGCAGTACTTC. Encoded protein: CASSLGRGRYEQYF. Full variable domain (missing parts from reference TRBV14 and TRBJ2-7): EAGVTQFPSHSVIEKGQTVTLRCDPISGHDNLYWYRRVMGKEIKFLLHFVKESKQDESGMPNNRFLAERTGGTYSTLKVQPAELEDSGVYFCASSLGRGRYEQYFGPGTRLTVT.

The chain combines TRBV20-1 with TRBJ2-1; 12 bases are a match to TRBD2. The V gene's germline CDR1 is DFQATT and CDR2 SNEGSKA (reference sequence). The CDR3 is 15 amino acids. Trimming removed 6 bases from V and 7 bases from J; junction bases left unmatched: 10. In DNA, the CDR3 is TGCAGTGCCAAACTAGCGGGGGGTCGTTGGAATGAGCAGTTCTTC. This codes for CSAKLAGGRWNEQFF.

The genes are TRBV5-6 and TRBJ2-2, with 8 bases identical to TRBD1. Looked up from germline, CDR1 is SGHDT and CDR2 is YYEEEE. The CDR3 has 16 residues. V lost 1 base to trimming and J lost 7 bases; unmatched junction nucleotides: 9. This chain's CDR3 is CASSLIRRGPYGELFF. The CDR3 bases are TGTGCCAGCAGCTTGATTCGCAGGGGGCCATACGGGGAGCTGTTTTTT.

V usage is TRBV5-4 and J usage is TRBJ2-2, with TRBD2 identical over 12 bases. CDR3 length: 16 amino acids. Trimming removed 0 bases from V and 4 bases from J; junction bases left unmatched: 1. Germline V lookup: CDR1 SGHNT, CDR2 YYREEE (reference sequence). DNA for the CDR3: TGTGCCAGCAGCTTGGGGACTAGCGGGGTCACCGGGGAGCTGTTTTTT. Translated, it gives CASSLGTSGVTGELFF.

This clonotype was seen ten or more times. V usage is TRBV12-3 or TRBV12-4 and J usage is TRBJ2-1, with D unclear. This CDR3 comprises 18 residues. Trimming pared 3 bases from V and 0 bases from J, leaving 18 bases between. DNA of the CDR3: TGTGCCAGCAGTTTCTGGCGTGGTCCCGGTCTCTCCTACAATGAGCAGTTCTTC. It specifies CASSFWRGPGLSYNEQFF.

The rearrangement joins TRBV20-1 to TRBJ2-1; TRBD2 matches at 7 bases. J was trimmed by 0 bases and V by 0 bases; bases with no gene match: 5. Germline V lookup: CDR1 DFQATT, CDR2 SNEGSKA (reference sequence). This CDR3 spans 16 amino acids. The CDR3 sequence is CSARDRREYSYNEQFF. The CDR3 DNA reads TGCAGTGCTAGAGATCGGCGGGAGTACTCCTACAATGAGCAGTTCTTC.

This clonotype was detected many times. The rearrangement uses TRBV7-2 and TRBJ1-2; the match to TRBD1 covers 10 bases. The germline V gene encodes CDR1 SGHTA and CDR2 FQGNSA. The CDR3 sequence is 15 residues long. V lost 5 bases, J lost 5 bases, and 8 bases stayed unmatched. The CDR3 bases are TGTGCCAGCAGCCTAAGGGACAGGGGAGGATATGGCTACACCTTC. Translation: CASSLRDRGGYGYTF.

This clonotype has a count of ten or more. The genes are TRBV5-5 and TRBJ2-2, with TRBD2 as a possible D gene (6 bases). The V gene lost 1 base and the J gene lost 2 bases, with 9 bases spanning the gap. This CDR3 has 15 amino acids. CDR1 is SGHKS and CDR2 is YYEKEE in the germline V gene (reference sequence). The CDR3 coding sequence is TGTGCCAGCAGCTTGTTAGCGGTTAACACCGGGGAGCTGTTTTTT. Translation gives CASSLLAVNTGELFF.

This chain uses TRBV29-1 with TRBJ2-5, with D unclear. V was clipped by 3 bases and J by 6 bases, with 11 bases between them. The CDR3 is made up of 12 amino acids. CDR1 SQVTM and CDR2 ANQGSEA come from the germline V gene. DNA for the CDR3: TGCAGCGTTGAGATTTCGGTGAAGACCCAGTACTTC. Translating gives CSVEISVKTQYF.

The table lists this clonotype with many counts. The J gene is TRBJ1-2, the V gene TRBV6-5, with D unresolved. The length of the CDR3 is 15 residues. Per the germline V gene, CDR1 is MNHEY and CDR2 is SVGAGI. Between the trimmed V and J ends, which lost 5 bases and 0 bases, there was a span of 13 bases. CDR3 loop: CASSGKLSANYGYTF. The CDR3 region has the DNA TGTGCCAGCAGTGGAAAACTCAGCGCTAACTATGGCTACACCTTC.

The gene calls are TRBV19 and TRBJ2-1; D not resolved. CDR1 and CDR2 from the germline V gene are LNHDA and SQIVND (reference sequence). V shed 7 bases and J shed 1 base, with 14 bases lying between them. The CDR3 runs 15 residues. CDR3 sequence (DNA): TGTGCCAGTATTAGGTCTATAGGGTCCTACAATGAGCAGTTCTTC. As protein: CASIRSIGSYNEQFF.